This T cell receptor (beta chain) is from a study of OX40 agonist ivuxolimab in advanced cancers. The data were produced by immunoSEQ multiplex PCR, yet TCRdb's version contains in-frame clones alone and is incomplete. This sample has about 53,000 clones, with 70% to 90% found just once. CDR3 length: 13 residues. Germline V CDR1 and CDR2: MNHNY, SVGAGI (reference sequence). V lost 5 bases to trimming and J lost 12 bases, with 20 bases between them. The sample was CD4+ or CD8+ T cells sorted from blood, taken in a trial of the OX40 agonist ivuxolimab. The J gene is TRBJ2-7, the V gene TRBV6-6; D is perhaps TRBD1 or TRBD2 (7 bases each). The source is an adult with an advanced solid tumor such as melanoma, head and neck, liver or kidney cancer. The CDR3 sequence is CASSQGGEGSWYF. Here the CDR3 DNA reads TGTGCCAGCAGTCAGGGGGGGGAAGGTAGTTGGTACTTC.